These 18 T cell receptor beta chains were sequenced from one sample in a study of blood T cell repertoires in COVID-19. Clones were sequenced by immunoSEQ multiplex PCR, and TCRdb holds only the in-frame ones, with some missing. The data show approximately 290,000 clones, about nine tenths seen once. Sequenced input: peripheral blood. These TCRs come from a man in his late teens or twenties with active or convalescent COVID-19.

This clone came up once. This chain connects TRBV6-1 to TRBJ1-4, with a possible D match to TRBD1 (5 bases). CDR3 length: 15 residues. V was trimmed by 2 bases and J by 3 bases, leaving 10 bases between them. Germline assignment: CDR1 MNHNS and CDR2 SASEGT. In DNA form, the CDR3 reads TGTGCCAGCAGTGAAAGGGGCAGACCTAATGAAAAACTGTTTTTT. Translation: CASSERGRPNEKLFF.

V gene TRBV5-1 combines with J gene TRBJ2-5, with D perhaps matching TRBD1 (5 bases). The CDR3 covers 15 residues. Germline lookup yields CDR1 SGHRS and CDR2 YFSETQ. Trimming left V 0 bases short and J 5 bases short, with 14 bases between. The CDR3 bases are TGCGCCAGCAGCTTGGAGGGGTACGACTGGGAGACCCAGTACTTC. Protein: CASSLEGYDWETQYF. Looking up the rest from reference TRBV5-1 and TRBJ2-5 gives the full variable domain: KAGVTQTPRYLIKTRGQQVTLSCSPISGHRSVSWYQQTPGQGLQFLFEYFSETQRNKGNFPGRFSGRQFSNSRSEMNVSTLELGDSALYLCASSLEGYDWETQYFGPGTRLLVL.

This clone was observed a few times. The CDR3 sequence: CASSSGGSDQPQHF. DNA of the CDR3: TGTGCCAGCAGCTCCGGGGGTTCGGATCAGCCCCAGCATTTT. V usage is TRBV27 and J usage is TRBJ1-5, with TRBD1 as a possible D gene (5 bases). This CDR3 is 14 amino acids long. Trimming shortened V by 6 bases and J by 5 bases, and 14 bases separated the two germline ends. Germline CDR1 reads MNHEY; CDR2 reads SMNVEV (reference sequence).

This chain uses TRBV7-9 with TRBJ2-5; D call uncertain. The CDR3 sequence is 13 residues long. Germline-derived CDR1 and CDR2 are SEHNR and FQNEAQ (reference sequence). The V and J ends lost 4 bases and 1 base respectively, with 7 bases between them. The CDR3 bases are TGTGCCAGCAGCTCCGTCCGCCAAGAGACCCAGTACTTC. Protein sequence: CASSSVRQETQYF.

This clone appeared a few times. The CDR3 bases are TGTGCCAGCATTAGCGGGCAAGAGACCCAGTACTTC. This sequence encodes CASISGQETQYF. The rearrangement uses TRBV2 and TRBJ2-5, with 7 bases matching TRBD2. The CDR3 contains 12 residues. V lost 7 bases, J lost 2 bases, and 1 base stayed unmatched. Germline V lookup: CDR1 SNHLY, CDR2 FYNNEI.

V is TRBV15 and J is TRBJ2-3; 10 nucleotides match TRBD2. The CDR3 has 14 amino acids. The junction had 7 bases not matched to a gene; V was cut back by 7 bases and J by 6 bases. CDR1 is LNHNV and CDR2 is YYDKDF in the germline V gene (reference sequence). CDR3 in amino acids: CATIAGGAGDTQYF. The DNA of the CDR3 is TGTGCCACCATAGCGGGAGGCGCAGGGGATACGCAGTATTTT.

The V gene is TRBV19, the J gene TRBJ1-5, with TRBD1 matching over 7 bases. The CDR3 totals 14 residues. J lost 9 bases, V lost 3 bases, and 8 bases had no gene match. CDR1 and CDR2 (germline): LNHDA, SQIVND (reference sequence). In nucleotides, the CDR3 is TGTGCCAGTAGTATCAAACCCAGGACAGGGCCCCAGCATTTT. It is translated as CASSIKPRTGPQHF.

The chain recombines TRBV6-1 with TRBJ1-1; no firm D call. CDR1 is MNHNS and CDR2 is SASEGT in the germline V gene. The V end was cut by 0 bases, the J end by 4 bases, with 6 bases between. CDR3 size: 13 residues. Here the CDR3 DNA reads TGTGCCAGCAGTGAAGCCTTGAGCACTGAAGCTTTCTTT. Translation gives CASSEALSTEAFF.

The V and J genes are TRBV19 and TRBJ2-3, with a possible D match to TRBD2 (5 bases). Germline V CDR1 and CDR2: LNHDA, SQIVND (reference sequence). The CDR3 spans 14 residues. V was shortened by 9 bases and J by 6 bases, with 19 bases between the two germline ends. CDR3 region: CASSSVRETDTQYF. Written as DNA, the CDR3 is TGTGCCAGCTCGTCGGTTCGGGAAACGGATACGCAGTATTTT. The whole variable domain, filled in from reference TRBV19 and TRBJ2-3, reads DGGITQSPKYLFRKEGQNVTLSCEQNLNHDAMYWYRQDPGQGLRLIYYSQIVNDFQKGDIAEGYSVSREKKESFPLTVTSAQKNPTAFYLCASSSVRETDTQYFGPGTRLTVL.

This chain links TRBV5-1 with TRBJ2-3; TRBD2 matches 12 bases. V was pared by 4 bases and J by 3 bases, with 9 bases of the junction left unmatched. Germline-derived CDR1 and CDR2 are SGHRS and YFSETQ. The CDR3 sequence is 17 residues long. CDR3 loop: CASSPLPSGRGTDTQYF. CDR3 DNA: TGCGCCAGCAGCCCCCTGCCTAGCGGGAGGGGGACAGATACGCAGTATTTT.

The CDR3 sequence: CASSHNPPWTGGIQYF. In DNA, the CDR3 is TGTGCCAGCAGCCACAACCCACCTTGGACGGGGGGCATTCAGTACTTC. This sequence joins TRBV3-1 (or the pseudogene TRBV3-2) and TRBJ2-4; TRBD2 matches 7 bases. The CDR3 length is 16 residues. Unmatched junction bases numbered 14, after V lost 3 bases and J lost 9 bases. Germline V gene data show CDR1 as LGHDT and CDR2 as YNNKEL (reference sequence).

The gene calls are TRBV6-5 and TRBJ1-2; TRBD1 is a possible D gene (6 bases). Germline V gives CDR1 MNHEY, CDR2 SVGAGI. The CDR3 is 15 amino acids. V was pared by 2 bases and J by 4 bases, with 14 bases between. The CDR3 coding sequence is TGTGCCAGCAGTTACCGGGCGGACAGAGTCTATGGCTACACCTTC. Its protein is CASSYRADRVYGYTF.

This clone was detected only once. V gene TRBV5-6 combines with J gene TRBJ2-5; 9 nucleotides match TRBD2. CDR1 is SGHDT and CDR2 is YYEEEE in the germline V gene. The J segment lost 4 bases and the V segment lost 0 bases, leaving 7 bases of the junction unmatched. This CDR3 contains 16 residues. The CDR3: CASSLVLAGQGETQYF. As DNA, the CDR3 is TGTGCCAGCAGCTTGGTTCTAGCGGGGCAGGGAGAGACCCAGTACTTC.

V and J are TRBV28 and TRBJ2-7, with 8 bases matching TRBD1. This CDR3 contains 18 residues. Germline V gene data show CDR1 as MDHEN and CDR2 as SYDVKM. Trimming cost V 7 bases and J 0 bases; bases outside gene matches: 17. In nucleotides, the CDR3 is TGTGCCAGCACCTTTGGGGCCAGGGGGCTTAACCCCTCCTACGAGCAGTACTTC. Its protein is CASTFGARGLNPSYEQYF. The full variable domain, completed using reference TRBV28 and TRBJ2-7, is DVKVTQSSRYLVKRTGEKVFLECVQDMDHENMFWYRQDPGLGLRLIYFSYDVKMKEKGDIPEGYSVSREKKERFSLILESASTNQTSMYLCASTFGARGLNPSYEQYFGPGTRLTVT.

The chain uses TRBV28 and TRBJ1-5; weak D call: TRBD1 (5 bases). CDR3 length: 15 amino acids. V shed 5 bases and J shed 6 bases, with 17 bases lying between them. The germline gives CDR1 MDHEN, CDR2 SYDVKM. The DNA for the CDR3 is TGTGCCAGCAGTCCCCCCCAGGGATCATTTCAGCCCCAGCATTTT. It specifies CASSPPQGSFQPQHF.

As to this clone: Mismatch with germline at one junction end may stem from a read error. The rearrangement links TRBV7-7 to TRBJ2-7; a weak D match, TRBD1 (6 bases). The CDR3 loop spans 19 amino acids. Germline V gene sequence: CDR1 SSHAT, CDR2 FNYEAQ (reference sequence). This CDR3 reads CASSLGLYRDNENSSEQYF. The CDR3 DNA sequence: TGTGCCAGCAGCTTAGGCCTCTACCGGGACAATGAAAATTCCTCCGAGCAGTACTTC.

The V call is TRBV6-2 or TRBV6-3, the J call TRBJ2-3, with 10 bases lining up with TRBD2. J lost 6 bases, V lost 2 bases, and 2 bases had no gene match. The CDR3 consists of 14 residues. The germline CDR1 and CDR2 sequences are MNHEY and SVGEGT. CDR3 coding DNA: TGTGCCAGCAGTTACCCGACTAGCGGGGATACGCAGTATTTT. Translated: CASSYPTSGDTQYF.

The chain recombines TRBV18 with TRBJ2-1; the D gene is possibly TRBD1 (5 bases). Trimming pared 2 bases from V and 7 bases from J, leaving 15 bases between. The length of the CDR3 is 15 residues. CDR1 and CDR2 from the germline V gene are KGHSH and LQKENI. DNA for the CDR3: TGTGCCAGCTCACCAGTTCAGGGTGGGGATAATGAGCAGTTCTTC. This sequence encodes CASSPVQGGDNEQFF.